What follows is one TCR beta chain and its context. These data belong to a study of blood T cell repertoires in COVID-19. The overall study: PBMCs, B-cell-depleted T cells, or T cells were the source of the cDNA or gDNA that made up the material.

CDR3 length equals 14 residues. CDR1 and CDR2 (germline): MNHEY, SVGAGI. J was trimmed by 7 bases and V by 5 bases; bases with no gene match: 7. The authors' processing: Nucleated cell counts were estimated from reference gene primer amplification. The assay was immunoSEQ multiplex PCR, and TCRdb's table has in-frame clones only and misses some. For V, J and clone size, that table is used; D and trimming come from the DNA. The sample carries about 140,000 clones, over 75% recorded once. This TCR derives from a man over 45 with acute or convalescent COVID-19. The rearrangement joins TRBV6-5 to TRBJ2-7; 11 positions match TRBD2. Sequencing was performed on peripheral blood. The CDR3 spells CASSILAGVGEQYF. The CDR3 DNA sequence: TGTGCCAGCAGTATACTAGCGGGAGTGGGGGAGCAGTACTTC.